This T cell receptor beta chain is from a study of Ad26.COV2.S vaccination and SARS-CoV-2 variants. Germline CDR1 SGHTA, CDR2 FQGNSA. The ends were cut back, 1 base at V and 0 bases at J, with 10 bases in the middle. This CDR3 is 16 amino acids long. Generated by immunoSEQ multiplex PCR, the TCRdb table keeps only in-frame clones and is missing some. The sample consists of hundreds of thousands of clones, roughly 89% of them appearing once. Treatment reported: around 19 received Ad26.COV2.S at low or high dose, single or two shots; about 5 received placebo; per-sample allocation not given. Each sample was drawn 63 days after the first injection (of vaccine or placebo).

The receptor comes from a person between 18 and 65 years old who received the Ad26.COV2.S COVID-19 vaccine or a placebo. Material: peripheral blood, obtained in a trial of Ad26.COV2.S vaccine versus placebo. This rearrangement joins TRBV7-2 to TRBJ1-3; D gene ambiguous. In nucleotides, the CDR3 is TGTGCCAGCAGCTTAGTTGGCGGGGACTCTGGAAACACCATATATTTT. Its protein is CASSLVGGDSGNTIYF.